The 17 T cell receptor beta chains below come from one sample, sequenced in a study of shared clonotypes between healthy human individuals. Some clones are missing from TCRdb's copy, which holds only in-frame ones; the method was immunoSEQ multiplex PCR. Of some 2,500,000 clones in the sample, 80% to 95% were seen once. Material: naive CD4+ T cells from PBMCs. Sample subset: CD45RA+ positively selected. The receptor source for this set is a man aged 18 to 30 in good health. Some clones in this sample may be carry-over from other donors' samples.

This clone is a singleton in its sample. The J gene is TRBJ2-7, the V gene TRBV11-2; possibly TRBD2 for D (6 bases). CDR1 is SGHAT, CDR2 FQNNGV, per germline. This CDR3 is 12 amino acids long. V was clipped by 2 bases and J by 8 bases, with 10 bases between them. The CDR3 here is CASSLLREKQYF. In DNA, the CDR3 is TGTGCCAGCAGCTTACTCCGGGAGAAGCAGTACTTC.

This clone was counted once. The J gene is TRBJ1-1, the V gene TRBV28; weak D call: TRBD1 (5 bases). V dropped 2 bases and J dropped 3 bases, with 10 bases sitting between them. CDR3 length equals 14 residues. CDR1 MDHEN and CDR2 SYDVKM come from the germline V gene. This CDR3 is CASSLRGWDTEAFF. In nucleotides, the CDR3 is TGTGCCAGCAGTTTAAGGGGTTGGGACACTGAAGCTTTCTTT.

In the case of this clone: This sample includes further DNA sequences coding for the same CDR3. The rearrangement links TRBV7-9 to TRBJ1-1, with D possibly TRBD1 on 6 matching bases. The CDR3 extends over 14 amino acids. V gave up 1 base and J gave up 2 bases, with 8 bases separating them. Looked up from germline, CDR1 is SEHNR and CDR2 is FQNEAQ (reference sequence). The CDR3 reads CASSLGTVNTEAFF. For the CDR3, the DNA is TGTGCCAGCAGCTTAGGGACAGTTAACACTGAAGCTTTCTTT.

The genes are TRBV5-4 and TRBJ2-5, with a weak D call TRBD2 (5 bases). The CDR3 extends over 14 amino acids. In germline, CDR1 is SGHNT, CDR2 YYREEE (reference sequence). V was trimmed by 10 bases and J by 5 bases, leaving 21 bases between them. The CDR3 protein is CASHRWESRETQYF. CDR3 sequence (DNA): TGTGCCTCCCACCGGTGGGAGTCGAGGGAGACCCAGTACTTC. Complete variable domain (other parts from reference TRBV5-4 and TRBJ2-5): ETGVTQSPTHLIKTRGQQVTLRCSSQSGHNTVSWYQQALGQGPQFIFQYYREEENGRGNFPPRFSGLQFPNYSSELNVNALELDDSALYLCASHRWESRETQYFGPGTRLLVL.

This sequence joins TRBV25-1 and TRBJ2-6; unclear D gene. The CDR3 has 14 residues. The ends were cut back, 6 bases at V and 0 bases at J, with 6 bases in the middle. Germline V lookup: CDR1 MGHDK, CDR2 SYGVNS. This CDR3 is CASRGISGANVLTF. The CDR3 coding sequence is TGTGCCAGCAGGGGAATCTCTGGGGCCAACGTCCTGACTTTC.

V and J are TRBV30 and TRBJ2-4; D is possibly TRBD2 (5 bases). Germline CDR1 and CDR2: GTSNPN and SVGIG (reference sequence). The CDR3 sequence is 16 residues long. V lost 2 bases to trimming and J lost 1 base, with 15 bases between them. The CDR3 sequence is CAWSFSGIRAKNIQYF. CDR3 DNA sequence: TGTGCCTGGAGTTTTTCGGGGATCCGGGCCAAAAACATTCAGTACTTC.

The chain has TRBV2 and TRBJ2-3; maybe TRBD2 (6 bases). V was cut by 5 bases and J by 4 bases, with 16 bases left in between. The CDR3 consists of 15 residues. Germline loops: CDR1 SNHLY, CDR2 FYNNEI. CDR3 coding DNA: TGTGCCAGCAGTTTACAGGAGGGAATCGCAGATACGCAGTATTTT. This translates into CASSLQEGIADTQYF.

This chain connects TRBV6-6 to TRBJ1-1, with D possibly matching TRBD1 (5 bases). The CDR3 extends over 12 amino acids. Germline CDR1 is MNHNY and CDR2 is SVGAGI (reference sequence). Between the trimmed V and J ends, which lost 4 bases and 7 bases, there was a span of 10 bases. The CDR3 loop reads CASSSRADEAFF. For the CDR3, the DNA is TGTGCCAGCAGTTCCAGGGCAGATGAAGCTTTCTTT.

The rearrangement joins TRBV2 to TRBJ2-3; D is ambiguous. Germline values: CDR1 SNHLY, CDR2 FYNNEI. CDR3 size: 14 residues. V was shortened by 8 bases and J by 0 bases, with 12 bases between the two germline ends. In DNA, the CDR3 is TGTGCCAGCCGGAAGGCGGCTAGCACAGATACGCAGTATTTT. Translating gives CASRKAASTDTQYF.

The chain uses TRBV28 and TRBJ2-7; D perhaps matches TRBD1 (6 bases). This CDR3 comprises 14 residues. With 6 bases removed from V and 3 bases from J, the gap between germline ends came to 15 bases. The V gene's germline CDR1 is MDHEN and CDR2 SYDVKM. The CDR3 protein is CASSFSTGDYEQYF. CDR3 coding DNA: TGTGCCAGCAGCTTTTCGACAGGCGACTACGAGCAGTACTTC.

The chain uses TRBV6-5 and TRBJ2-1; 7 nucleotides align to TRBD2. Germline assignment: CDR1 MNHEY and CDR2 SVGAGI. The CDR3 has 14 amino acids. Trimming took 7 bases from V and 7 from J; bases not matched to a gene: 10. CDR3 in amino acids: CASTGGREYNEQFF. Written as DNA, the CDR3 is TGTGCCAGCACAGGCGGGCGGGAGTATAATGAGCAGTTCTTC.

The CDR3: CASSQVFRATEAFF. CDR3 DNA sequence: TGCGCCAGCAGCCAAGTCTTTAGGGCGACTGAAGCTTTCTTT. This chain connects TRBV4-3 to TRBJ1-1, with D unclear. With 1 base removed from V and 5 bases from J, the gap between germline ends came to 11 bases. This CDR3 is built from 14 residues. Germline lookup yields CDR1 LGHNA and CDR2 YSLEER.

The chain employs TRBV4-2 and TRBJ2-3; D gene uncertain. Germline V lookup: CDR1 LGHNA, CDR2 YNFKEQ. With 0 bases removed from V and 4 bases from J, the gap between germline ends came to 14 bases. CDR3 length: 16 residues. In DNA, the CDR3 is TGTGCCAGCAGCCAAGATGTTGATAGCTCGGCAGATACGCAGTATTTT. Protein: CASSQDVDSSADTQYF.

A single count supports this clone. This sequence joins TRBV7-9 and TRBJ2-5; D is unresolved. The germline V and J ends were trimmed by 3 bases and 5 bases, with 13 bases remaining between them. The germline CDR1 and CDR2 sequences are SEHNR and FQNEAQ (reference sequence). There are 14 residues in the CDR3. CDR3 bases: TGTGCCAGCAGCTTCAGGACCGGCCGGGAGACCCAGTACTTC. Translation gives CASSFRTGRETQYF. Drawing the rest from reference TRBV7-9 and TRBJ2-5, the complete variable domain is DTGVSQNPRHKITKRGQNVTFRCDPISEHNRLYWYRQTLGQGPEFLTYFQNEAQLEKSRLLSDRFSAERPKGSFSTLEIQRTEQGDSAMYLCASSFRTGRETQYFGPGTRLLVL.

The chain joins TRBV7-2 to TRBJ2-5, with 14 nucleotides matching TRBD2. The J call may be wrong; the DNA end is better matched by TRBJ2-7. Germline V CDR1 and CDR2: SGHTA, FQGNSA. The CDR3 is made up of 15 amino acids. The DNA for the CDR3 is TGTGCCAGCAGCCCCCGACTAGCGGGAGGGTACGAGCAGTACTTC. This translates into CASSPRLAGGYEQYF.

This clone was seen a single time. V usage is TRBV5-1 and J usage is TRBJ2-1; no firm D call. Trimming cost V 6 bases and J 10 bases, with 17 bases left between them. The germline V gene encodes CDR1 SGHRS and CDR2 YFSETQ. This CDR3 spans 13 amino acids. CDR3 DNA sequence: TGCGCCAGCACCGTACAACCAGGAACCGAGCAGTTCTTC. Its translation is CASTVQPGTEQFF. The full variable domain, with the rest looked up from reference TRBV5-1 and TRBJ2-1, is KAGVTQTPRYLIKTRGQQVTLSCSPISGHRSVSWYQQTPGQGLQFLFEYFSETQRNKGNFPGRFSGRQFSNSRSEMNVSTLELGDSALYLCASTVQPGTEQFFGPGTRLTVL.

This rearrangement joins TRBV5-1 to TRBJ1-1; 10 positions match TRBD1. Germline V lookup: CDR1 SGHRS, CDR2 YFSETQ. With V trimmed by 4 bases and J by 0 bases, 9 bases remained unmatched. The CDR3 extends over 17 amino acids. This CDR3 is CASSPGGTGVMNTEAFF. As DNA, the CDR3 is TGCGCCAGCAGCCCGGGCGGGACAGGGGTCATGAACACTGAAGCTTTCTTT.